The rows below give T cell receptor beta chains drawn from one sample of a study of T cell clones after liver transplantation. Only in-frame clones appear in the TCRdb table, and some are missing; sequencing was by immunoSEQ multiplex PCR. The data contain around 60,000 clones, 71% of them singletons. This sample comprised CD4+ T cells from blood, obtained before liver transplant. All receptors come from a human donor who received a liver transplant. CDR3s include the opening cysteine and the closing phenylalanine or tryptophan. A D gene is named only where the DNA matches it firmly. The size of a clone is reported for some rows only, either as once, few or many, or as a class for expanded clones.

v_call: TRBV28
clone_size: -
j_call: TRBJ2-7
d_call: TRBD1
cdr3_aa: CASSLARQGAPYEQYF
cdr3_nt: TGTGCCAGCAGTTTAGCTCGACAGGGGGCCCCCTACGAGCAGTACTTC

v_call: TRBV15
clone_size: -
j_call: TRBJ1-3
d_call: -
cdr3_aa: CATSRPADSSGNTIYF
cdr3_nt: TGTGCCACCAGCAGACCTGCCGACAGCTCTGGAAACACCATATATTTT

v_call: TRBV11-2
clone_size: -
j_call: TRBJ2-7
d_call: -
cdr3_aa: CASIRAASVVPTEQYF
cdr3_nt: TGTGCCAGCATCCGGGCGGCTAGCGTAGTCCCCACCGAGCAGTACTTC

v_call: TRBV9
clone_size: -
j_call: TRBJ1-3
d_call: -
cdr3_aa: CASSSTGFSGNTIYF
cdr3_nt: TGTGCCAGCAGCTCCACAGGGTTCTCTGGAAACACCATATATTTT

v_call: TRBV15
clone_size: -
j_call: TRBJ2-7
d_call: -
cdr3_aa: CATSRELGAYEQYF
cdr3_nt: TGTGCCACCAGCAGAGAGCTCGGGGCCTACGAGCAGTACTTC

v_call: TRBV6-6
clone_size: -
j_call: TRBJ1-4
d_call: -
cdr3_aa: CASGFERQLFF
cdr3_nt: TGTGCCAGCGGCTTTGAGAGGCAACTGTTTTTT

v_call: TRBV10-2
clone_size: once
j_call: TRBJ2-7
d_call: TRBD2
cdr3_aa: CASSEIRLANYEQYF
cdr3_nt: TGCGCCAGCAGTGAAATTCGACTAGCCAACTACGAGCAGTACTTC

v_call: TRBV27
clone_size: -
j_call: TRBJ2-7
d_call: TRBD1
cdr3_aa: CASSARRGAPTGDSYEQYF
cdr3_nt: TGTGCCAGCAGCGCACGACGCGGAGCCCCAACAGGGGACTCCTACGAGCAGTACTTC

v_call: TRBV7-9
clone_size: -
j_call: TRBJ1-3
d_call: -
cdr3_aa: CASSLDSSGNTIYF
cdr3_nt: TGTGCCAGCAGCTTAGACAGCTCTGGAAACACCATATATTTT

v_call: TRBV28
clone_size: -
j_call: TRBJ2-2
d_call: -
cdr3_aa: CASSKSSGATGELFF
cdr3_nt: TGTGCCAGCAGCAAAAGCTCCGGAGCCACCGGGGAGCTGTTTTTT

v_call: TRBV6-6
clone_size: -
j_call: TRBJ1-1
d_call: -
cdr3_aa: CASSSGQLTTEAFF
cdr3_nt: TGTGCCAGCAGTTCAGGACAGCTTACCACTGAAGCTTTCTTT

v_call: TRBV2
clone_size: -
j_call: TRBJ2-5
d_call: -
cdr3_aa: CASRVDAAEAQYF
cdr3_nt: TGTGCCAGCAGGGTAGACGCCGCCGAGGCCCAGTACTTC

v_call: TRBV5-8
clone_size: -
j_call: TRBJ1-1
d_call: -
cdr3_aa: CASSLWGQGWTEAFF
cdr3_nt: TGTGCCAGCAGCCTGTGGGGGCAGGGTTGGACTGAAGCTTTCTTT

v_call: TRBV5-8
clone_size: -
j_call: TRBJ1-1
d_call: -
cdr3_aa: CASSSFDREAFF
cdr3_nt: TGTGCCAGCAGCTCTTTCGACAGGGAAGCTTTCTTT

v_call: TRBV7-2
clone_size: few
j_call: TRBJ1-3
d_call: TRBD1
cdr3_aa: CASSPDRGDTIYF
cdr3_nt: TGTGCCAGCAGCCCGGACAGGGGAGACACCATATATTTT

v_call: TRBV19
clone_size: -
j_call: TRBJ2-7
d_call: TRBD1
cdr3_aa: CASSSGQGLEQYF
cdr3_nt: TGTGCCAGTAGTTCGGGACAGGGGCTTGAGCAGTACTTC

v_call: TRBV27
clone_size: -
j_call: TRBJ2-2
d_call: TRBD2
cdr3_aa: CASSSPRLAGRYTGELFF
cdr3_nt: TGTGCCAGCAGTTCCCCTCGACTAGCGGGGAGGTACACCGGGGAGCTGTTTTTT

v_call: TRBV5-6
clone_size: -
j_call: TRBJ1-5
d_call: -
cdr3_aa: CASSLARTYDQPQHF
cdr3_nt: TGTGCCAGCAGCTTGGCTAGGACATACGATCAGCCCCAGCATTTT

v_call: TRBV7-7
clone_size: -
j_call: TRBJ2-5
d_call: TRBD2
cdr3_aa: CASSLGLAGGEGETQYF
cdr3_nt: TGTGCTAGCAGCCTTGGACTAGCGGGGGGCGAGGGAGAGACCCAGTACTTC

v_call: TRBV11-3
clone_size: -
j_call: TRBJ2-7
d_call: TRBD1
cdr3_aa: CASSRQGATYEQYF
cdr3_nt: TGTGCCAGCAGTCGACAGGGGGCTACCTACGAGCAGTACTTC

v_call: TRBV5-1
clone_size: -
j_call: TRBJ2-7
d_call: -
cdr3_aa: CASSFQSGEQYF
cdr3_nt: TGCGCCAGCAGCTTTCAATCCGGCGAGCAGTACTTC

v_call: TRBV6-5
clone_size: few
j_call: TRBJ1-1
d_call: TRBD1
cdr3_aa: CASSWTGGTEAFF
cdr3_nt: TGTGCCAGCAGTTGGACAGGGGGGACTGAAGCTTTCTTT

v_call: TRBV2
clone_size: once
j_call: TRBJ1-5
d_call: -
cdr3_aa: CASSGAGGNQPQHF
cdr3_nt: TGTGCCAGCAGTGGGGCAGGGGGCAATCAGCCCCAGCATTTT

v_call: TRBV30
clone_size: -
j_call: TRBJ1-6
d_call: TRBD1
cdr3_aa: CAWSPPGGLENSPLHF
cdr3_nt: TGTGCCTGGAGTCCACCAGGGGGCCTAGAGAATTCACCCCTCCACTTT

v_call: TRBV7-2
clone_size: once
j_call: TRBJ2-1
d_call: TRBD2
cdr3_aa: CASFLAEYNEQFF
cdr3_nt: TGTGCCAGCTTCCTAGCGGAGTACAATGAGCAGTTCTTC

v_call: TRBV7-3
clone_size: -
j_call: TRBJ2-5
d_call: TRBD1
cdr3_aa: CASSFGTGGKETQYF
cdr3_nt: TGTGCCAGCAGCTTCGGGACAGGGGGCAAAGAGACCCAGTACTTC

v_call: TRBV7-2
clone_size: -
j_call: TRBJ1-2
d_call: TRBD1
cdr3_aa: CADRGDYGYTF
cdr3_nt: TGTGCCGACAGGGGCGACTATGGCTACACCTTC

v_call: TRBV19
clone_size: -
j_call: TRBJ2-5
d_call: -
cdr3_aa: CASSISGKETQYF
cdr3_nt: TGTGCCAGTAGTATATCCGGGAAAGAGACCCAGTACTTC

v_call: TRBV19
clone_size: -
j_call: TRBJ2-1
d_call: TRBD2
cdr3_aa: CASSSRGGHNEQFF
cdr3_nt: TGTGCCAGTAGTTCCCGGGGGGGCCACAATGAGCAGTTCTTC

v_call: TRBV2
clone_size: -
j_call: TRBJ2-7
d_call: -
cdr3_aa: CATLSGYEQYF
cdr3_nt: TGTGCCACCCTTAGCGGTTACGAGCAGTACTTC

v_call: TRBV13
clone_size: many
j_call: TRBJ1-6
d_call: -
cdr3_aa: CASSSPTPEGGDSPLHF
cdr3_nt: TGTGCCAGCAGCTCCCCTACCCCGGAGGGGGGGGATTCACCCCTCCACTTT

v_call: TRBV2
clone_size: -
j_call: TRBJ2-1
d_call: -
cdr3_aa: CASGRGISYNEQFF
cdr3_nt: TGTGCCAGCGGTCGCGGAATCTCCTACAATGAGCAGTTCTTC

v_call: TRBV18
clone_size: -
j_call: TRBJ1-5
d_call: TRBD1
cdr3_aa: CASSPTQGGAGQPQHF
cdr3_nt: TGTGCCAGCTCACCGACACAAGGGGGCGCGGGTCAGCCCCAGCATTTT

v_call: TRBV6-6
clone_size: -
j_call: TRBJ1-2
d_call: -
cdr3_aa: CASSRDRFNYGYTF
cdr3_nt: TGTGCCAGCAGTCGCGACAGGTTTAACTATGGCTACACCTTC

v_call: TRBV30
clone_size: -
j_call: TRBJ2-7
d_call: TRBD2
cdr3_aa: CASTTSGYEQYF
cdr3_nt: TGTGCCTCGACGACTAGCGGGTACGAGCAGTACTTC

v_call: TRBV19
clone_size: -
j_call: TRBJ2-3
d_call: TRBD1
cdr3_aa: CASTRDRGNTDTQYF
cdr3_nt: TGTGCCAGTACCCGGGACAGGGGGAACACAGATACGCAGTATTTT

v_call: TRBV28
clone_size: few
j_call: TRBJ1-2
d_call: TRBD1
cdr3_aa: CASRSWDREDYGYTF
cdr3_nt: TGTGCCAGCAGGTCTTGGGACAGGGAGGACTATGGCTACACCTTC

v_call: TRBV5-1
clone_size: -
j_call: TRBJ2-7
d_call: TRBD1
cdr3_aa: CASRSTGAYEQYF
cdr3_nt: TGCGCCAGCCGCTCGACAGGGGCCTACGAGCAGTACTTC

v_call: TRBV5-1
clone_size: -
j_call: TRBJ2-1
d_call: TRBD1
cdr3_aa: CASSRTGVDYNEQFF
cdr3_nt: TGCGCCAGCAGCCGTACAGGGGTGGACTACAATGAGCAGTTCTTC

v_call: TRBV4-2
clone_size: -
j_call: TRBJ1-4
d_call: -
cdr3_aa: CASSQGSRTANEKLFF
cdr3_nt: TGTGCCAGCAGCCAAGGGTCCAGGACAGCAAATGAAAAACTGTTTTTT

v_call: TRBV19
clone_size: -
j_call: TRBJ1-1
d_call: -
cdr3_aa: CASSSQQGSAFF
cdr3_nt: TGTGCCAGTAGTTCACAACAGGGATCAGCTTTCTTT

v_call: TRBV6-5
clone_size: -
j_call: TRBJ2-3
d_call: -
cdr3_aa: CASSYRGKGGDTQYF
cdr3_nt: TGTGCCAGCAGTTACAGGGGCAAAGGGGGAGATACGCAGTATTTT

v_call: TRBV10-3
clone_size: -
j_call: TRBJ2-2
d_call: TRBD2
cdr3_aa: CAISDGREGTGELFF
cdr3_nt: TGTGCCATCAGTGATGGCAGGGAGGGAACCGGGGAGCTGTTTTTT

v_call: TRBV12-5
clone_size: -
j_call: TRBJ2-5
d_call: -
cdr3_aa: CASAPPTQAETQYF
cdr3_nt: TGTGCTAGTGCCCCTCCCACCCAGGCGGAGACCCAGTACTTC

v_call: TRBV5-4
clone_size: -
j_call: TRBJ2-2
d_call: -
cdr3_aa: CASSQGNTGELFF
cdr3_nt: TGTGCCAGCAGCCAGGGGAACACCGGGGAGCTGTTTTTT

v_call: TRBV27
clone_size: -
j_call: TRBJ2-7
d_call: -
cdr3_aa: CASSLKTGYEQYF
cdr3_nt: TGTGCCAGCAGTTTAAAAACAGGGTACGAGCAGTACTTC

v_call: TRBV25-1
clone_size: -
j_call: TRBJ1-2
d_call: TRBD1
cdr3_aa: CASSVGQAYYYGYTF
cdr3_nt: TGTGCCAGCAGTGTAGGACAGGCGTACTACTATGGCTACACCTTC

v_call: TRBV7-8
clone_size: once
j_call: TRBJ1-2
d_call: TRBD1
cdr3_aa: CASSEGGANYGYTF
cdr3_nt: TGTGCCAGCAGCGAAGGGGGCGCTAACTATGGCTACACCTTC

v_call: TRBV6-5
clone_size: -
j_call: TRBJ1-3
d_call: TRBD1
cdr3_aa: CASQDRVGNTIYF
cdr3_nt: TGTGCCAGCCAAGACAGGGTCGGAAACACCATATATTTT

v_call: TRBV6-5
clone_size: -
j_call: TRBJ1-6
d_call: -
cdr3_aa: CASSLQGINNSPLHF
cdr3_nt: TGTGCCAGCAGTCTACAGGGTATCAATAATTCACCCCTCCACTTT